This record concerns one T cell receptor (beta chain) sequence. The antigen is not known. Each CDR3 protein is one row after TCRdb ran MiXCR on the 5' RACE reads. Among around 110,000 distinct CDR3 sequences listed, over 13% were seen once. The data derive from a study of T-cell memory formation after mild COVID-19. Study-level results: Second-wave clones reaching peak frequency on day 37 lacked confirmed SARS-CoV-2 specificity.

Between the trimmed V and J ends, which lost 3 bases and 13 bases, there was a span of 7 bases. The CDR3 loop spans 10 amino acids. The germline gives CDR1 SNHLY, CDR2 FYNNEI. This chain uses TRBV2 with TRBJ2-1; the D is unclear. Sequences were obtained from PBMCs or a T cell subset sorted from them (not recorded which). This receptor was taken from a young man who had mild COVID-19 (a few samples of this study predate the infection). Cell type and time point are not known. DNA of the CDR3: TGTGCCAGCAGTGAGGGGAAACAGTTCTTC. Protein sequence: CASSEGKQFF. The full variable domain, its missing parts supplied by reference TRBV2 and TRBJ2-1, is EPEVTQTPSHQVTQMGQEVILRCVPISNHLYFYWYRQILGQKVEFLVSFYNNEISEKSEIFDDQFSVERPDGSNFTLKIRSTKLEDSAMYFCASSEGKQFFGPGTRLTVL.